Listed below are T cell receptor beta chains from one sample, sequenced in a study of beta chain features in type 1 diabetes. TCRdb's copy holds only in-frame clones and misses some; the assay was immunoSEQ multiplex PCR. The data contain tens of thousands of clones, about 61% of them singletons. The sequencing input was Tregs from blood. The receptors were gathered from a woman aged 18 to 35 in good health. Both conserved end residues are part of each CDR3. The D gene is left open where the match is weak. Clone size is not always given. Where it is, it says once, few, many or a class for expanded clones.

>TRBD1|TRBV4-2|TRBJ2-7|few
CASSVGQVSSYEQYF
TGTGCCAGCAGCGTCGGACAGGTTAGCTCCTACGAGCAGTACTTC
>.|TRBV6-5|TRBJ1-1|.
CASSYTSQGPAEAFF
TGTGCCAGCAGTTACACTTCACAGGGTCCAGCTGAAGCTTTCTTT
>.|TRBV9|TRBJ1-1|.
CASSVIPDTEAFF
TGTGCCAGCAGCGTAATCCCTGACACTGAAGCTTTCTTT
>.|TRBV7-2|TRBJ1-2|.
CASSLWAGEGYTF
TGTGCCAGCAGCTTATGGGCAGGGGAAGGCTACACCTTC
>TRBD1|TRBV27|TRBJ1-4|few
CASSGTATNEKLFF
TGTGCCAGCAGCGGGACAGCAACTAATGAAAAACTGTTTTTT
>.|TRBV4-2|TRBJ1-1|.
CASSQAGRADSEAFF
TGTGCCAGCAGCCAAGCCGGTCGAGCGGACAGTGAAGCTTTCTTT
>.|TRBV19|TRBJ1-2|few
CASSPPLDSVRYGYTF
TGTGCCAGTAGCCCACCACTTGACAGCGTCCGCTATGGCTACACCTTC
>.|TRBV5-1|TRBJ1-4|.
CASSSAPPEKLFF
TGCGCCAGCAGCTCCGCGCCCCCGGAAAAACTGTTTTTT
>TRBD1|TRBV5-1|TRBJ2-3|few
CASSNRQGTDTQYF
TGCGCCAGCAGCAACCGACAGGGAACAGATACGCAGTATTTT
>.|TRBV10-2|TRBJ2-2|few
CASSDRAGTGELFF
TGCGCCAGCAGTGATCGTGCAGGCACCGGGGAGCTGTTTTTT
>TRBD1|TRBV30|TRBJ2-1|few
CAWSPPHGTVKYNEQFF
TGTGCCTGGAGTCCTCCCCATGGGACAGTGAAGTACAATGAGCAGTTCTTC
>TRBD1|TRBV5-1|TRBJ2-7|.
CASSLVGQGAFEQYF
TGCGCCAGCAGCTTGGTCGGACAGGGGGCTTTCGAGCAGTACTTC
>TRBD1|TRBV7-9|TRBJ1-1|few
CASSLQGANTEAFF
TGTGCCAGCAGCTTACAGGGGGCGAACACTGAAGCTTTCTTT
>.|TRBV6-6|TRBJ2-2|.
CASSSTGFGELFF
TGTGCCAGCAGTTCCACAGGGTTCGGGGAGCTGTTTTTT
>TRBD2|TRBV2|TRBJ2-1|.
CASSRGLAGVNEQFF
TGTGCCAGCAGCCGTGGACTAGCGGGAGTTAATGAGCAGTTCTTC
>.|TRBV7-9|TRBJ1-2|once
CASSFSQINYGYTF
TGTGCCAGCAGCTTTAGCCAGATAAACTATGGCTACACCTTC
>TRBD1|TRBV4-3|TRBJ2-5|once
CASSRDREETQYF
TGCGCCAGCAGCCGTGACAGGGAAGAGACCCAGTACTTC
>TRBD2|TRBV4-2|TRBJ2-1|.
CASSQESSGRSYNEQFF
TGTGCCAGCAGCCAAGAATCTAGCGGGAGGTCCTACAATGAGCAGTTCTTC
>.|TRBV14|TRBJ2-6|.
CASSPGGANVLTF
TGTGCCAGCAGCCCCGGTGGGGCCAACGTCCTGACTTTC
>.|TRBV6-5|TRBJ2-7|few
CASSYSALGSYEQYF
TGTGCCAGCAGTTACTCGGCACTAGGGTCCTACGAGCAGTACTTC
>.|TRBV11-2|TRBJ1-2|.
CASSSLMDSHGYTF
TGTGCCAGCAGCTCACTGATGGACAGCCATGGCTACACCTTC
>.|TRBV28|TRBJ2-1|.
CASGGLLNEQFF
TGTGCCAGCGGTGGACTACTCAATGAGCAGTTCTTC
>TRBD2|TRBV11-3|TRBJ2-2|.
CASSLGSGRAVAGELFF
TGTGCCAGCAGCTTAGGTAGCGGGAGGGCCGTTGCCGGGGAGCTGTTTTTT
>.|TRBV7-9|TRBJ2-7|.
CASSFMGGRWGPYEQYF
TGTGCCAGCAGCTTCATGGGGGGGAGATGGGGGCCCTACGAGCAGTACTTC
>.|TRBV18|TRBJ1-1|few
CASSPPAGGTEAFF
TGTGCCAGCTCACCACCGGCTGGCGGCACTGAAGCTTTCTTT
>TRBD1|TRBV6-5|TRBJ1-2|.
CASSYSSTGYPGYTF
TGTGCCAGCAGTTACTCCTCGACAGGGTACCCTGGCTACACCTTC
>TRBD2|TRBV6-5|TRBJ2-7|.
CASSYSSGTSHYEQYF
TGTGCCAGCAGTTACTCCTCCGGGACTAGCCATTACGAGCAGTACTTC
>TRBD2|TRBV29-1|TRBJ2-2|.
CSVGTGGPGTGELFF
TGCAGCGTAGGAACGGGGGGGCCGGGCACCGGGGAGCTGTTTTTT
>TRBD1|TRBV4-1|TRBJ2-5|.
CASSQDSGGAKTQYF
TGCGCCAGCAGCCAAGATTCAGGGGGCGCCAAGACCCAGTACTTC
>TRBD2|TRBV9|TRBJ2-5|.
CASSVGLAAQETQYF
TGTGCCAGCAGCGTAGGTCTAGCGGCCCAAGAGACCCAGTACTTC
>TRBD2|TRBV6-1|TRBJ2-5|.
CASSGQWTGGLETQYF
TGTGCCAGCAGTGGGCAGTGGACGGGAGGGTTGGAGACCCAGTACTTC
>.|TRBV27|TRBJ2-1|.
CASSSSDSYNEQFF
TGTGCCAGCAGTTCCTCGGACAGTTACAATGAGCAGTTCTTC
>TRBD1|TRBV7-2|TRBJ1-1|.
CASSSGTANTEAFF
TGTGCCAGCAGCTCGGGGACAGCGAACACTGAAGCTTTCTTT
>TRBD1|TRBV2|TRBJ1-5|.
CASSGTGGSQPQHF
TGTGCCAGCAGTGGGACAGGGGGATCTCAGCCCCAGCATTTT
>.|TRBV10-3|TRBJ2-7|.
CAISDFRVENTYEQYF
TGTGCCATCAGTGATTTCAGGGTTGAAAATACCTACGAGCAGTACTTC
>.|TRBV6-1|TRBJ1-1|few
CASSEVNGNTEAFF
TGTGCCAGCAGTGAAGTGAACGGGAACACTGAAGCTTTCTTT
>TRBD1|TRBV18|TRBJ1-2|once
CASSPRQGLDGYTF
TGTGCCAGCTCACCAAGACAGGGATTAGATGGCTACACCTTC
>TRBD1|TRBV5-1|TRBJ1-2|few
CASSWEPQGARNGYTF
TGCGCCAGCAGCTGGGAACCTCAGGGGGCGCGGAATGGCTACACCTTC
>TRBD2|TRBV5-1|TRBJ2-3|.
CASSLARGTDTQYF
TGCGCCAGCAGCTTGGCGCGGGGGACAGATACGCAGTATTTT
>.|TRBV2|TRBJ2-1|few
CASRGQYNEQFF
TGTGCCAGCAGAGGACAGTACAATGAGCAGTTCTTC
>.|TRBV27|TRBJ2-4|few
CASTSRGNIQYF
TGTGCCAGCACGTCTAGGGGAAACATTCAGTACTTC